This entry lists 16 T cell receptor beta chains sequenced from one sample in a study of immune evolution from preneoplasia to lung adenocarcinoma. The data were produced by immunoSEQ multiplex PCR, yet TCRdb's version contains in-frame clones alone and is incomplete. The sample has fewer than 50,000 clones, roughly 80% seen once. Sequenced material: FFPE invasive lung adenocarcinoma tissue. These receptors originate from a person aged 55-75 years with lung adenocarcinoma.

V usage is TRBV28 and J usage is TRBJ2-5, with D maybe TRBD1 (5 bases). The CDR3 extends over 13 amino acids. V was trimmed by 8 bases and J by 0 bases, leaving 10 bases between them. CDR1 MDHEN and CDR2 SYDVKM come from the germline V gene. The CDR3 region has the DNA TGTGCCAGCTCAGACAGCCACCAAGAGACCCAGTACTTC. Protein sequence: CASSDSHQETQYF.

V and J are TRBV6-5 and TRBJ2-3; D ambiguous. The V end lost 2 bases, the J end lost 3 bases, and 12 bases lay between the germline ends. Germline lookup yields CDR1 MNHEY and CDR2 SVGAGI. The CDR3 loop spans 15 amino acids. The CDR3 sequence is CASSYKGVGTDTQYF. The CDR3 coding sequence is TGTGCCAGCAGTTACAAGGGTGTCGGTACAGATACGCAGTATTTT.

Here the CDR3 DNA reads TGCGCCAGCAGCCGGGACAGGGGGCTAGACGGGGAGCTGTTTTTT. Protein sequence: CASSRDRGLDGELFF. The chain carries TRBV5-1 and TRBJ2-2; 12 nucleotides match TRBD1. Germline CDR1 SGHRS, CDR2 YFSETQ. CDR3 length: 15 residues. The ends lost 4 bases at V and 7 bases at J; junction bases unmatched: 5.

CDR3 amino acids: CASSQGADQPQHF. The CDR3 coding sequence is TGCGCCAGCAGTCAGGGGGCTGATCAGCCCCAGCATTTT. This chain uses TRBV10-2 with TRBJ1-5; 8 positions agree with TRBD1. CDR1 is WSHSY, CDR2 SAAADI, per germline. This CDR3 region has 13 residues. J was trimmed by 5 bases and V by 5 bases; bases with no gene match: 2.

CDR3 bases: TGCGCCAGCAGTGAGTCGGAGACGGGAGAGCAGTACTTC. It codes for CASSESETGEQYF. The chain joins TRBV10-1 to TRBJ2-7, with D tentatively TRBD2 (5 bases). CDR3 length: 13 amino acids. V dropped 0 bases and J dropped 7 bases, with 10 bases sitting between them. CDR1 WNHNN and CDR2 SYGVQD come from the germline V gene (reference sequence).

The chain employs TRBV18 and TRBJ2-7; TRBD1 matches 10 bases. V shed 5 bases, J shed 6 bases, and the junction held 7 bases outside the gene matches. The CDR3 contains 14 residues. Germline V gene lookup returns CDR1 KGHSH and CDR2 LQKENI. The CDR3 region is CASSAGTGAGEQYF. The CDR3 DNA follows: TGTGCCAGCTCAGCCGGGACAGGGGCCGGCGAGCAGTACTTC.

The sample holds a few counts of this clone. The gene calls are TRBV6-1 and TRBJ1-4, with 8 bases aligning to TRBD1. Looked up from germline, CDR1 is MNHNS and CDR2 is SASEGT. The CDR3 has 14 residues. The trim removed 6 bases at V and 8 bases at J, leaving 8 bases unmatched. The CDR3 DNA reads TGTGCCAGCAGCGGACAGGGATTTGGAGAAAAACTGTTTTTT. Translated: CASSGQGFGEKLFF.

This chain uses TRBV10-3 with TRBJ2-3, with 14 nucleotides matching TRBD2. After removal of 6 bases from V and 2 bases from J, the junction contained 4 bases not matched to a gene. This CDR3 is built from 16 residues. Germline V gene lookup returns CDR1 ENHRY and CDR2 SYGVKD. The CDR3 sequence: CAISPGLAGDTDTQYF. As DNA, the CDR3 is TGTGCCATCAGCCCGGGACTAGCGGGAGACACAGATACGCAGTATTTT.

This sequence joins TRBV28 and TRBJ1-5, with no clear D. Germline CDR1 reads MDHEN; CDR2 reads SYDVKM. The CDR3 is 17 residues long. Trimming cost V 2 bases and J 0 bases, with 14 bases left between them. The CDR3 DNA follows: TGTGCCAGCAGTTTACCCGTCACACCTTATAGCAATCAGCCCCAGCATTTT. It translates to CASSLPVTPYSNQPQHF.

The chain uses TRBV5-8 and TRBJ2-7; possibly TRBD1 for D (5 bases). V shed 4 bases and J shed 7 bases, with 12 bases lying between them. Per germline, CDR1 SGHTS and CDR2 YDEGEE. This CDR3 region has 12 residues. DNA of the CDR3: TGTGCCAGCAGCAGCATGGGGCGGGAGCAGTACTTC. It is translated as CASSSMGREQYF.

The chain is built from TRBV7-2 and TRBJ2-7, with 9 bases that match TRBD1. There are 15 residues in the CDR3. With V trimmed by 6 bases and J by 1 base, 7 bases remained unmatched. Germline CDR1 SGHTA, CDR2 FQGNSA. The CDR3 coding sequence is TGTGCCAGCAGTTTGGACAGGGGACGATCCTACGAGCAGTACTTC. Translated, it gives CASSLDRGRSYEQYF.

The rearrangement uses TRBV7-9 and TRBJ1-3; D is possibly TRBD1 (5 bases). Germline V CDR1 and CDR2: SEHNR, FQNEAQ (reference sequence). Deletions cut 5 bases from V and 0 bases from J, with 14 bases between. This CDR3 comprises 16 residues. This chain's CDR3 is CASSPQAGLSGNTIYF. Written as DNA, the CDR3 is TGTGCCAGCAGCCCCCAGGCAGGGCTCTCTGGAAACACCATATATTTT.

This clone came up a few times. This chain connects TRBV18 to TRBJ2-7; D remains unclear. Trimming cost V 4 bases and J 3 bases, with 16 bases left between them. The CDR3 has 15 amino acids. CDR1 is KGHSH, CDR2 LQKENI, per germline. CDR3 sequence reads: CASSRPGTQIYEQYF. The CDR3 DNA follows: TGTGCCAGCTCACGCCCGGGTACCCAAATCTACGAGCAGTACTTC.

V gene TRBV6-5 combines with J gene TRBJ2-7, with 9 nucleotides matching TRBD1. The V segment lost 6 bases and the J segment 1 base; nucleotides outside the gene matches: 4. CDR3 length: 14 amino acids. Germline V gene data show CDR1 as MNHEY and CDR2 as SVGAGI. The DNA for the CDR3 is TGTGCCAGCAGCGGGACAGGGCGTTCCTACGAGCAGTACTTC. It encodes CASSGTGRSYEQYF.

This rearrangement joins TRBV19 to TRBJ2-1; 8 bases map to TRBD1. The CDR3 totals 16 residues. V lost 8 bases to trimming and J lost 6 bases; unmatched junction nucleotides: 15. Germline loops: CDR1 LNHDA, CDR2 SQIVND (reference sequence). The CDR3: CASSDRGTGYGNEQFF. The CDR3 nucleotides read TGTGCCAGTTCCGACAGGGGAACGGGGTACGGCAATGAGCAGTTCTTC.

By share of the sample, this clone is medium-sized (0.01 to 0.1%). The J gene is TRBJ1-2, the V gene TRBV30; TRBD1 matches at 9 bases. This CDR3 has 17 residues. CDR1 is GTSNPN, CDR2 SVGIG, per germline (reference sequence). Trimming cost V 4 bases and J 0 bases; bases outside gene matches: 12. The CDR3: CAWTLQWGQGANYGYTF. As DNA, the CDR3 is TGTGCCTGGACCCTTCAATGGGGACAGGGAGCTAACTATGGCTACACCTTC. Based on the CDR3 plus reference TRBV30 and TRBJ1-2, the full variable domain is SQTIHQWPATLVQPVGSPLSLECTVEGTSNPNLYWYRQAAGRGLQLLFYSVGIGQISSEVPQNLSASRPQDRQFILSSKKLLLSDSGFYLCAWTLQWGQGANYGYTFGSGTRLTVV.